This TCR beta chain was obtained from a study of early T cells in non-severe SARS-CoV-2 infection. Trimming cost V 6 bases and J 5 bases; bases outside gene matches: 3. This CDR3 comprises 12 residues. The germline gives CDR1 SGHKS, CDR2 YYEKEE (reference sequence). This clonotype was detected only a few times. The antigen remains unidentified. Unique molecular identifiers tagged individual cDNA molecules. TCRdb ran MiXCR on the 5' RACE reads and lists one entry per CDR3 protein. The sample lists fewer than 100,000 distinct CDR3 sequences, approximately 12% occurring once. Study-level points and caveats: CD4 and private specificities were missed by VDJdb matching, which favored anti-spike CD8 responses.

The chain employs TRBV5-5 and TRBJ2-5, with TRBD2 matching over 8 bases. The origin of this receptor is an adult who was a healthcare worker with PCR-confirmed SARS-CoV-2 infection or an uninfected control (not recorded which). Sample: whole blood. This chain's CDR3 is CASKAGVETQYF. Here the CDR3 DNA reads TGTGCCAGCAAAGCGGGAGTGGAGACCCAGTACTTC.